This TCR beta chain was observed in a study of CD8 T cells in ankylosing spondylitis. Study outcomes and limitations: Researchers report that disease-linked clones proved CD8+ and relatively rare in peripheral blood. In ankylosing spondylitis blood, a motif of about 8 highly homologous TCR beta variants appeared characteristic.

Generation of TCR beta libraries employed quantitative 5'-RACE incorporating molecular barcodes. MiXCR, applied by TCRdb to the 5' RACE reads, yields one record per CDR3 protein. The table includes fewer than 40,000 distinct CDR3 sequences, less than 40% detected once. In its sample, this clonotype was seen many times. As yet, its antigen is unknown. The CDR3 length is 10 residues. Germline V gene sequence: CDR1 SQVTM, CDR2 ANQGSEA. The receptor's source is a male donor with ankylosing spondylitis. The material sequenced was synovial fluid, either unsorted or a sorted T cell fraction (not recorded which). The chain couples TRBV29-1 to TRBJ1-1; tentative D call: TRBD1 (6 bases). CDR3 region: CEGVDTEAFF. CDR3 in DNA: TGCGAGGGGGTGGACACTGAAGCTTTCTTT.